This T cell receptor (beta chain) was observed in a study of molecular identifiers for immune sequencing clone quantification. Study summary: For replicates, RNA isolated from 20,000 or 100,000 naive CD8 cells was divided into five portions, of which four were sequenced.

The CD8+CD4-CCR7+CD45RA+ phenotype defined the sorted naive CD8 T cells. MiXCR, applied by TCRdb to the PCR reads, yields one record per CDR3 protein. The data show about 640,000 distinct CDR3 sequences, just under 20% seen once. Study-level points and caveats: Highly expanded clone sizes could be underestimated by identical TCR molecules that share a barcode. Amid one million naive cells, spiked Jurkat TCR RNA from one cell was reportedly still detectable.

Ten or more counts support this clonotype. Its antigen is still unknown. Per the germline V gene, CDR1 is SGHVS and CDR2 is FNYEAQ. This CDR3 is built from 16 residues. Germline trimming cut 5 bases from V and 12 bases from J; bases unmatched to any gene: 19. This sequence was found in a human donor in good health. Some libraries in this study had Jurkat cell RNA spiked in. The sample consisted of naive CD8+ T cells from blood, with Jurkat cell RNA spiked in. Noted subset: FACS-sorted CD8+CD4-CCR7+CD45RA+ naive T cells. The chain has TRBV7-6 and TRBJ2-1, with 7 bases aligning to TRBD1. CDR3: CASSPTRQGLIHGQFF. CDR3 in DNA: TGTGCCAGCAGCCCAACACGACAGGGTCTTATCCATGGGCAGTTCTTC. Complete variable domain (other parts from reference TRBV7-6 and TRBJ2-1): GAGVSQSPRYKVTKRGQDVALRCDPISGHVSLYWYRQALGQGPEFLTYFNYEAQQDKSGLPNDRFSAERPEGSISTLTIQRTEQRDSAMYRCASSPTRQGLIHGQFFGPGTRLTVL.